This T cell receptor (beta chain) is drawn from a study of cytomegalovirus exposure and HLA in healthy donors. Study observations and caveats: For TCR beta chains, V- and J-gene trimming was later linked to a missense DCLRE1C variant. In a later analysis, a genetic analysis reported fewer productive-TCR N-insertions in an Asian-associated ancestry cluster than the cohort average.

The CDR3 consists of 14 residues. The germline gives CDR1 SEHNR, CDR2 FQNEAQ (reference sequence). The V end lost 2 bases, the J end lost 0 bases, and 5 bases lay between the germline ends. Both 60 Vbeta primers and 13 Jbeta primers went into the PCR. The assay was immunoSEQ multiplex PCR, and TCRdb's table has in-frame clones only and misses some. This sample yields hundreds of thousands of clones, of which 85% to 90% are seen a single time; roughly 0.99% belongs to the top ten. Points on this clone: Its antigen is unknown.

This chain links TRBV7-9 with TRBJ1-3, with unresolved D. The TCR was taken from a young woman in good health and CMV-seronegative. Sequencing was performed on PBMCs. CDR3 DNA: TGTGCCAGCAGCTTAAGCATCTCTGGAAACACCATATATTTT. It codes for CASSLSISGNTIYF. The full variable domain, with the rest looked up from reference TRBV7-9 and TRBJ1-3, is DTGVSQNPRHKITKRGQNVTFRCDPISEHNRLYWYRQTLGQGPEFLTYFQNEAQLEKSRLLSDRFSAERPKGSFSTLEIQRTEQGDSAMYLCASSLSISGNTIYFGEGSWLTVV.